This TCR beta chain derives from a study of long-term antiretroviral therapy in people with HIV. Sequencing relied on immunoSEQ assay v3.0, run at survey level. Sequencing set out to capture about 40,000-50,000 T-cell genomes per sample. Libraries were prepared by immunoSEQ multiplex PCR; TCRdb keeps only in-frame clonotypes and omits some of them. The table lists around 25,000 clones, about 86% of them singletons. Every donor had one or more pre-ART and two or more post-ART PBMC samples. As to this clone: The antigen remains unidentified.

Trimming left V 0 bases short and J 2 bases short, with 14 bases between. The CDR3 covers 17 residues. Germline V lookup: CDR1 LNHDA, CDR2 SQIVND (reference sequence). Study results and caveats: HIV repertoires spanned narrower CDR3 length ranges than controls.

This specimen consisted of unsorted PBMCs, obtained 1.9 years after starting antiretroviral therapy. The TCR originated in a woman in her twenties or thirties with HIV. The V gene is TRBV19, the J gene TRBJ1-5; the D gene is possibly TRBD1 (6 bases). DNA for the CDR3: TGTGCCAGTAGTATAGATCGTAACAGGGTAGGCAATCAGCCCCAGCATTTT. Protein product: CASSIDRNRVGNQPQHF.